This T cell receptor (beta chain) was sequenced during a study of cytomegalovirus exposure and HLA in healthy donors (dated by TCRdb to about 2017). For the wider study: In an earlier analysis of under 600 of the donors, 276 Gb of sequence data and 95 million to 130 million unique TCR beta sequences from about 179 million T cells were reported. Across 300 to 500 genotyped donors of the cohort, an average of roughly 250,000 unique TCR beta nucleotide sequences per donor were sequenced, and roughly a sixth of those sequences were non-productive. Among the roughly 400 genotyped donors, more than 70% belonged to the genetic ancestry cluster associated with self-reported Caucasian donors. About five DR-DQ haplotypes were handled as single units for association and clustering, since linkage in the cohort was strong. HLA typing included class I and class II loci at four-digit resolution. Donor age, sex, ethnicity and CMV serostatus were collected together with the repertoire data. In the later analysis, no new phenotypic data were used to find candidate immune exposures; instead, reliance was placed on TCR beta sequences and their occurrence across donors. Besides the first cohort of 666 subjects, a separate validation cohort made up of 120 different subjects was used. The study profiled the T cell repertoires of some 610 subjects by immunosequencing and related them to cytomegalovirus serostatus. A later analysis re-analyzed previously published TCR beta repertoires from roughly 630 donors and added high-resolution HLA genotyping to study TCR occurrence patterns. To predict cytomegalovirus infection status, the study brought together high-throughput TCR immunosequencing, statistical association of individual TCRs with disease status, and machine learning. The study aimed to test whether signatures of past pathogen exposure could be identified by cataloging public T cell receptors. In an earlier analysis of roughly 600 of the donors, high-throughput TCR beta sequencing was used to judge whether each TCR beta V gene segment behaved as functional or pseudogenic. Every discovery cohort repertoire had been produced on one sequencing platform. Approximately 300 gigabases of sequencing data and 70 million to 100 million unique TCR sequences were included in an early release covering under 650 HLA-typed donors. In a later genetic analysis, genome-wide SNP genotypes for about three fifths of the roughly 670 donors were used, and that subset was treated as a discovery cohort. Typing coverage differed by locus: A, B, C, DRB1 and DQB1 were typed in about 629-630 donors, DQA1 in 522, DPA1 in nearly 610, and DPB1 in about 450.

What the authors observed across the whole study: In this cohort, only TCR beta chains were sequenced, and detectable features were limited by the absence of alpha or paired-chain data. At a false discovery rate of 0.05, a later analysis linked 15,000 to 20,000 TCR beta sequences to specific HLA alleles. Most CMV-associated TCR beta chains appeared to be HLA-restricted in a later analysis, and the HLA associations seemed to be driven largely by CMV exposure. In a later analysis, HLA-associated TCR beta chains were found to be more clonally expanded and to have lower generation probabilities than equally common non-associated chains. The classifier was reported to diagnose cytomegalovirus status with high specificity and sensitivity in both the original and validation cohorts. A further reported finding was that TCR beta sequences accurately predicted the HLA-A and HLA-B alleles for most subjects in the first cohort. Most TCR sequences were seen in very few donors, while some public TCRs were found in many individuals. Linkage disequilibrium might explain the correlated functional status among segregating V segments, but an unknown experimental factor could not be excluded. The earlier analysis of approximately 560 of the donors excluded 15 to 20 rarely observed V segments, including chromosome 9 orphons, because counts were too low. In the study, 164 TCR beta chains were listed as associated with cytomegalovirus. An earlier analysis of approximately 570 of the donors showed that most TCR beta V segments appeared in productive rearrangements either about 90% or about 30% of the time, which broadly matched IMGT annotations. Because HLA typing was missing for some donors at each locus, association tests included only the typed subset. The authors suggested that the approach could potentially be generalized to other disease states and immunological phenotypes. Immune exposure information for the cohort was limited to CMV serostatus. Presence/absence analyses assumed roughly uniform sequencing depth across donors, an assumption that may not hold. An association between a missense DCLRE1C variant and V-gene and J-gene trimming of TCR beta chains was found in a later genetic analysis and replicated in an independent cohort. A later analysis reported that several top co-occurrence clusters appeared linked to parvovirus B19, influenza, CMV and Epstein-Barr virus. Assigning TCR associations to individual alleles was difficult when HLA alleles, especially DR and DQ, strongly co-occurred. The 87-base-pair reads could not distinguish some IMGT-functional V segments, including TRBV6-2 and TRBV6-3, so those segments were excluded. In vitro tests confirmed that three of the cytomegalovirus-associated TCR beta chains recognize cytomegalovirus antigens. In a later analysis, the rate of TCR association differed among HLA loci, with DRB1 alleles having the most associated TCRs and HLA-C alleles having the fewest. A group of highly shared sequence variants was considered likely to be a technical artifact of the sequencing pipeline. A later genetic analysis reported fewer N-insertions in productive TCRs among donors in an Asian-associated ancestry cluster than the roughly 650-donor mean.

From a lookup of the germline V gene (reference sequence), CDR1 and CDR2 are SEHNR and FQNEAQ. The CDR3 runs 12 residues from the cysteine to the phenylalanine. Only the CDR3 portion is preserved as DNA: 36 bases, with reading frame beginning at the first base. The cohort comprised more than 550 healthy bone marrow donors. At the time of sampling, all cohort members were nominally healthy, though unrecorded immune exposures were likely present. The donor tested CMV seropositive, placing the donor among the approximately 310 seropositive members of the cohort. Every donor gave a peripheral blood sample, and the peripheral blood mononuclear cells from that sample were used for TCR beta sequencing. Genomic DNA extraction from the blood cell samples was performed with the Qiagen DNeasy Blood Extraction Kit. As for this clone: No cognate antigen has been identified for it. Germline is not matched at one junction end, which may reflect a read error.

Libraries were constructed by the immunoSEQ multiplex PCR assay. The multiplex PCR relied on a mix of 60 forward primers for TCR Vbeta segments and 13 reverse primers for TCR Jbeta segments. The CDR3 region of rearranged TCR beta genes was amplified from genomic DNA with a multiplex PCR assay. The Illumina HiSeq System was used to sequence the amplified TCR beta libraries as 87-base-pair reads. The paper's data handling went like this. Across the 640 or so repertoires, a later analysis counted some 81 million unique TCR beta chains, around 11 million of which were shared by at least two donors. Raw reads were error-corrected and collapsed into unique sequences with a nearest-neighbor algorithm that merged closely related sequences to remove PCR and sequencing errors. V, D and J gene segments were assigned by aligning CDR3 sequences to IMGT reference sequences. For a sequence to be retained, a match of at least six nucleotides was required to both a V gene segment and a J gene segment. Rearrangements were classified as productive when the CDR3 lacked stop codons and remained in frame with V and J, and all other rearrangements were classified as non-productive. Following IMGT convention, CDR3 was defined as the stretch from the second conserved V-encoded cysteine to the conserved J-encoded phenylalanine. In an earlier analysis of just under 600 of the donors, sequences lacking an unambiguous match to a single V gene segment were excluded. An earlier analysis of about 590 of the donors classified V segments as functional when productive rearrangements were above 56.7% and as segregating when the standard deviation between donors was above 5%. A statistical classification framework was built to diagnose cytomegalovirus status from the catalog of TCR beta chain sequences. V and J gene assignment, in a later analysis, came from comparing TCR nucleotide sequences with IMGT/GENE-DB human TR gene sequences. Using the TCRdist pipeline, a later analysis assigned CDR3 sequences along with most-parsimonious VDJ recombination scenarios. In a later analysis, each TCR beta chain was defined by its CDR3 amino acid sequence together with its V-gene family, and reads lacking a unique V-gene family were excluded. As a way to deal with suspected cross-contamination and a sequencing artifact, a later analysis dropped under 600 nucleotide sequences that were highly shared and had low generation probability. In a later analysis, a clonal expansion index for each public chain was calculated from normalized within-repertoire ranks of inferred template counts. Generation probabilities in a later analysis came from a VDJ recombination model fitted to out-of-frame rearrangements, and those results were checked against IGoR. Hypergeometric tests were used in a later analysis to score TCR-TCR, TCR-HLA and TCR-CMV co-occurrence, with a repertoire-size bias correction applied to the TCR pairs. False discovery rates were estimated in a later analysis by permuting HLA or CMV assignments 20 times. In a later analysis, co-occurring TCRs were grouped with DBSCAN, and TCRdist sequence similarity was added when clustering was performed within HLA-allele-positive subsets. Repertoires with fewer than 30,000 or more than 120,000 public chains, plus five repertoires with anomalous nucleotide sharing, were excluded from co-occurrence clustering. The table comes from immuneACCESS by way of TCRdb, which keeps in-frame sequences with V and J called. Part of the clones is missing from these tables; in studies checked, under half for an unresolved V gene and the rest for unknown reasons. The V and J calls and clone size were taken over from that table, and D and trimming were inferred from the DNA. Present in this sample are about 190,000 clones, under 85% of which were seen just once. 9.5% to 13% of the sample lies in the top ten.

This chain is built from TRBV7-9 and TRBJ2-1; the D segment could be TRBD2, given 5 matching bases. This sequence was found in a woman aged 45-59 years in good health and CMV-seropositive. Sequencing was done on a sample of PBMCs. The CDR3: CSSGSSYNEQFF. The nucleotide sequence reads as follows: TGTTCCAGCGGTAGCTCCTACAATGAGCAGTTCTTC. Where the CDR3 stops, the reference TRBV7-9 and TRBJ2-1 genes take over; the full variable domain is DTGVSQNPRHKITKRGQNVTFRCDPISEHNRLYWYRQTLGQGPEFLTYFQNEAQLEKSRLLSDRFSAERPKGSFSTLEIQRTEQGDSAMYLCSSGSSYNEQFFGPGTRLTVL.